This record looks at one T cell receptor beta chain sequence and its context. Per germline, CDR1 SGHNT and CDR2 YYREEE (reference sequence). The V gene end was trimmed by 4 bases and the J gene end by 6 bases; junction bases not matched to a gene: 8. The CDR3 extends over 15 amino acids. Original data processing: Estimation of nucleated cell counts was performed using reference gene primer amplification. Profiled with immunoSEQ multiplex PCR; TCRdb holds only in-frame clones, not every one. The V and J calls and clone size come from that table; D and trimming were worked out from the DNA. The sample records 250,000 to 300,000 clones, 89% being singletons. These data are taken from a study of blood T cell repertoires in COVID-19. Study in general: Samples taken during acute and convalescent COVID-19 were collected in the United States, Italy and Spain. The analysed material was cDNA or gDNA that came from T cells, B-cell-depleted T cells, or PBMCs.

The receptor comes from a man in his fifties with acute or convalescent COVID-19. Sequencing was performed on peripheral blood. The chain carries TRBV5-4 and TRBJ2-2; the match to TRBD1 covers 8 bases. The CDR3 DNA sequence: TGTGCCAGCAGCAAACAGGGGGTAGGGGCCGGGGAGCTGTTTTTT. It translates to CASSKQGVGAGELFF. Using reference TRBV5-4 and TRBJ2-2 for the parts outside the CDR3, the full variable domain is ETGVTQSPTHLIKTRGQQVTLRCSSQSGHNTVSWYQQALGQGPQFIFQYYREEENGRGNFPPRFSGLQFPNYSSELNVNALELDDSALYLCASSKQGVGAGELFFGEGSRLTVL.